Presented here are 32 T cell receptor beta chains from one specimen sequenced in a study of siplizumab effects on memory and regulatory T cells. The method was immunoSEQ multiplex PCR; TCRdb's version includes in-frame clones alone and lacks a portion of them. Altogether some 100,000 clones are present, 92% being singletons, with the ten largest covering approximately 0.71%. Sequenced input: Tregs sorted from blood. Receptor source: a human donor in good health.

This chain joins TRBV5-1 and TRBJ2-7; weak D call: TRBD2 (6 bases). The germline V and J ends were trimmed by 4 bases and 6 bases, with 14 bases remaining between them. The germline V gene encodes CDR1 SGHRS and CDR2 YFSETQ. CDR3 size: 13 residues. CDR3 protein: CASSLLTSSEQYF. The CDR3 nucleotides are TGCGCCAGCAGCCTCTTAACTAGCTCCGAGCAGTACTTC.

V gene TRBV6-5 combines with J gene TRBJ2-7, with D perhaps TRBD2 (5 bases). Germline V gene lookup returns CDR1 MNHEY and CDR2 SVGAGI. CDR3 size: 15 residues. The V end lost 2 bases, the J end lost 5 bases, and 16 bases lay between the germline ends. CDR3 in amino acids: CASSYRSLTNNEQYF. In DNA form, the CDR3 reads TGTGCCAGCAGTTACCGTAGTCTGACTAACAACGAGCAGTACTTC.

The CDR3 reads CASSLDRGRTEAFF. DNA for the CDR3: TGCGCCAGCAGCTTGGACAGGGGGCGGACTGAAGCTTTCTTT. This rearrangement joins TRBV5-1 to TRBJ1-1; 9 bases match TRBD1. The ends lost 0 bases at V and 5 bases at J; junction bases unmatched: 2. CDR3 length: 14 amino acids. Germline V gene lookup returns CDR1 SGHRS and CDR2 YFSETQ.

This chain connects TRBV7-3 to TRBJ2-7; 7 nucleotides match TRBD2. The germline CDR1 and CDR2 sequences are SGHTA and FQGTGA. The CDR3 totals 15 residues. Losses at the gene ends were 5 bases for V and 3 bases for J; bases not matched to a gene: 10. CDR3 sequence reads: CASSRGAGSVYEQYF. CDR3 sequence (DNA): TGTGCCAGCAGCCGTGGAGCGGGAAGCGTCTACGAGCAGTACTTC.

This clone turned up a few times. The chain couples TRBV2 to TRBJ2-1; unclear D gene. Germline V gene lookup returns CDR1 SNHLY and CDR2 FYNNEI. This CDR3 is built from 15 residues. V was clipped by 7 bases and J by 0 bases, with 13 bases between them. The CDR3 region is CASNAGRSSYNEQFF. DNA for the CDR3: TGTGCCAGCAATGCAGGCCGTAGCTCCTACAATGAGCAGTTCTTC.

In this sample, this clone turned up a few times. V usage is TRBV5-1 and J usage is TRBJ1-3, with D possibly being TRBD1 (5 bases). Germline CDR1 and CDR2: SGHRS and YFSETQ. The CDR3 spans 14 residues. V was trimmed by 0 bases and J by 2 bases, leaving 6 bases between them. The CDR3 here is CASSLAGPGNTIYF. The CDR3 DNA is TGCGCCAGCAGCTTGGCAGGGCCTGGAAACACCATATATTTT.

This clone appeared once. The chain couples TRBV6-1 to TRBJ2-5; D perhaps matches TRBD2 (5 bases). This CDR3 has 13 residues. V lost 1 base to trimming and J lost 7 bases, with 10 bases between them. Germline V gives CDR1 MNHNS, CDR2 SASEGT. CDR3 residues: CASSEESGGTQYF. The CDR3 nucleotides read TGTGCCAGCAGTGAAGAGTCCGGAGGGACCCAGTACTTC.

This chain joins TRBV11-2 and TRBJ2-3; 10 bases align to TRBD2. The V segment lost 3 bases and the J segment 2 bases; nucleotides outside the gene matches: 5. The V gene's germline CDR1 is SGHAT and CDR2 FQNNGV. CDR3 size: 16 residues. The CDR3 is CASSLELAGSTDTQYF. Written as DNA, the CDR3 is TGTGCCAGCAGCTTGGAACTAGCGGGGTCCACAGATACGCAGTATTTT. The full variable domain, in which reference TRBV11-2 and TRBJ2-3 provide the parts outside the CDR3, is EAGVAQSPRYKIIEKRQSVAFWCNPISGHATLYWYQQILGQGPKLLIQFQNNGVVDDSQLPKDRFSAERLKGVDSTLKIQPAKLEDSAVYLCASSLELAGSTDTQYFGPGTRLTVL.

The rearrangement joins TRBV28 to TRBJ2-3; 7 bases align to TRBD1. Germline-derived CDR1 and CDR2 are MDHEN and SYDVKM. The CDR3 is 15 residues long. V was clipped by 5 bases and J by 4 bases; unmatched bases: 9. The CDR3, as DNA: TGTGCCAGCAGTCACTCAGACAGGGAAGCAGATACGCAGTATTTT. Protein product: CASSHSDREADTQYF.

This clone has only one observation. CDR3 sequence (DNA): TGTGCCAGCAGCTTCGACCTAAACTATGGCTACACCTTC. It codes for CASSFDLNYGYTF. The chain links TRBV4-2 to TRBJ1-2; D is unclear. CDR1 LGHNA and CDR2 YNFKEQ come from the germline V gene. The CDR3 is 13 residues long. Deletions cut 5 bases from V and 2 bases from J, with 9 bases between.

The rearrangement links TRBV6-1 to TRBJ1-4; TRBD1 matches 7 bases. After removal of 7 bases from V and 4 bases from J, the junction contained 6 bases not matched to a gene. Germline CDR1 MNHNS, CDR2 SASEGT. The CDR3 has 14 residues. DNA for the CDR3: TGTGCCAGCATGAGGGACAGCCTTAATGAAAAACTGTTTTTT. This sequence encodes CASMRDSLNEKLFF.

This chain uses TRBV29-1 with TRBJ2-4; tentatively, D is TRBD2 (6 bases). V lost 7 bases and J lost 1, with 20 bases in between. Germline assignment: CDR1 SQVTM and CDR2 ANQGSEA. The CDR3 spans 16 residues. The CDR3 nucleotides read TGCAGCGCCGCTGTGGGGGGAATGGGGGCCAAAAACATTCAGTACTTC. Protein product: CSAAVGGMGAKNIQYF.

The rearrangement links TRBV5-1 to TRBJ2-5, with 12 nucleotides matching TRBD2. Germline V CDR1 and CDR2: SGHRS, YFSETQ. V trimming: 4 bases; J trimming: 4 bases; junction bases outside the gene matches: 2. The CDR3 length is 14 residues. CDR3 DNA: TGCGCCAGCAGCGTGACTAGCGGGAGAGAGACCCAGTACTTC. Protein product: CASSVTSGRETQYF.

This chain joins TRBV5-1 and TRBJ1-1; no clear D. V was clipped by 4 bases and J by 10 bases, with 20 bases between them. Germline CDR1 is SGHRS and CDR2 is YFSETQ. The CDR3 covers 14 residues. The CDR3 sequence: CASSRALGEAIAFF. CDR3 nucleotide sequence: TGCGCCAGCAGCCGAGCTCTTGGTGAGGCGATAGCTTTCTTT.

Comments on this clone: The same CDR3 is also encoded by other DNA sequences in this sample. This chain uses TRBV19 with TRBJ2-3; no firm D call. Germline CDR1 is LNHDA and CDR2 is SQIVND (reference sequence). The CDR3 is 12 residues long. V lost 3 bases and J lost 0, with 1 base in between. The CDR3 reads CASSISTDTQYF. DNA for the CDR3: TGTGCCAGTAGTATTAGCACAGATACGCAGTATTTT.

CDR3 in DNA: TGTGCCAGTAGTTACGACAGGGGCCAAGAGACCCAGTACTTC. Protein: CASSYDRGQETQYF. The rearrangement joins TRBV19 to TRBJ2-5; 8 bases are a match to TRBD1. Unmatched junction bases numbered 3, after V lost 5 bases and J lost 1 base. CDR3 length: 14 amino acids. Germline CDR1 LNHDA, CDR2 SQIVND (reference sequence).

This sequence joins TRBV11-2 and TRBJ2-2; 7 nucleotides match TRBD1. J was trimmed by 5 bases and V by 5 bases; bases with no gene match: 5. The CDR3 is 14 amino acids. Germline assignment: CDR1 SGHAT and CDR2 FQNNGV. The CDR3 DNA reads TGTGCCAGCAGCGGGTCAGGGGGAACCGGGGAGCTGTTTTTT. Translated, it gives CASSGSGGTGELFF.

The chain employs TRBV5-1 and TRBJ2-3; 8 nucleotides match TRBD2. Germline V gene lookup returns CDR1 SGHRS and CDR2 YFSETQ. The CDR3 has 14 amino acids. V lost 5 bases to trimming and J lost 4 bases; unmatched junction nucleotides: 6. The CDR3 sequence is CASRASGGSDTQYF. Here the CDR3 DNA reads TGCGCCAGCAGGGCGTCGGGAGGGTCAGATACGCAGTATTTT.

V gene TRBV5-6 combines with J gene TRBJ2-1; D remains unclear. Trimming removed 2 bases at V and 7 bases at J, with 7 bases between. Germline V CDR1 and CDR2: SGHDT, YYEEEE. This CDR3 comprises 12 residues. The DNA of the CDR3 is TGTGCCAGCAGCTTCCCGAGGAATGAGCAGTTCTTC. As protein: CASSFPRNEQFF.

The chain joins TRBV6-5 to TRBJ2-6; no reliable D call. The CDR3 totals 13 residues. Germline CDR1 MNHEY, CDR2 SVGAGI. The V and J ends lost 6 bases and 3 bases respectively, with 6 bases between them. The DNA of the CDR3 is TGTGCCAGCAGCCGAGGTGGGGCCAACGTCCTGACTTTC. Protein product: CASSRGGANVLTF.

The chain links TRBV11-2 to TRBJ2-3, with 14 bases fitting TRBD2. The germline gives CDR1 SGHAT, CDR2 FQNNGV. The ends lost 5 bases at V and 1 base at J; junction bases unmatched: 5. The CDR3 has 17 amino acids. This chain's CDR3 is CASSPRTSGGRTDTQYF. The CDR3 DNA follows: TGTGCCAGCAGCCCCCGGACTAGCGGGGGGCGCACAGATACGCAGTATTTT.

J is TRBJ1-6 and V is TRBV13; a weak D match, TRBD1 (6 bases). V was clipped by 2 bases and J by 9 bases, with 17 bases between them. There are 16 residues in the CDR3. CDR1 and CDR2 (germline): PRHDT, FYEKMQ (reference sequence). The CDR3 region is CASSLRGGRGPSPLHF. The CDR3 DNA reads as TGTGCCAGCAGCTTAAGGGGCGGCAGGGGTCCTTCACCCCTCCACTTT.

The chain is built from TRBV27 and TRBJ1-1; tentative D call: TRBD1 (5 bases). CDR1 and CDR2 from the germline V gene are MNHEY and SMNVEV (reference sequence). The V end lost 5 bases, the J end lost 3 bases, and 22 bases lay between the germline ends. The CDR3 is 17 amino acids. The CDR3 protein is CASSNADKFPRDTEAFF. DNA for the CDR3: TGTGCCAGCAGTAACGCGGACAAATTCCCTCGTGACACTGAAGCTTTCTTT.

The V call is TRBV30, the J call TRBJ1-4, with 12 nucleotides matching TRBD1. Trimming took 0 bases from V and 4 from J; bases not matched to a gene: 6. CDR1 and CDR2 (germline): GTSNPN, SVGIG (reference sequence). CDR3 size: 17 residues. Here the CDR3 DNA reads TGTGCCTGGAGTGTAGGGACAGGGGGCGCAGATAATGAAAAACTGTTTTTT. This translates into CAWSVGTGGADNEKLFF.

CDR3 nucleotide sequence: TGTGCCAGCAGTGAAGTAGGATCAGATACGCAGTATTTT. Encoded protein: CASSEVGSDTQYF. The V gene is TRBV6-1, the J gene TRBJ2-3; D is ambiguous. Trimming took off 1 base at V and 4 bases at J, with 6 bases between the two ends. Germline CDR1 is MNHNS and CDR2 is SASEGT. This CDR3 region has 13 residues.

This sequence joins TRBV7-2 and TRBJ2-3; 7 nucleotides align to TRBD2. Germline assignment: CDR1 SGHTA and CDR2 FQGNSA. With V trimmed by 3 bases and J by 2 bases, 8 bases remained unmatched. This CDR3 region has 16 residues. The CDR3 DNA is TGTGCCAGCAGCTTTGGGCGGGGGTTGGTCACAGATACGCAGTATTTT. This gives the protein CASSFGRGLVTDTQYF.

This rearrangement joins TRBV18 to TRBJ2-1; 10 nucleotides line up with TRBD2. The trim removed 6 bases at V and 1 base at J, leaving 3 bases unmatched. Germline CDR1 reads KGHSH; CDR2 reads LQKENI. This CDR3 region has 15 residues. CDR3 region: CASSRTSGSYNEQFF. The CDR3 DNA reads TGTGCCAGCTCCCGGACTAGCGGTTCCTACAATGAGCAGTTCTTC.

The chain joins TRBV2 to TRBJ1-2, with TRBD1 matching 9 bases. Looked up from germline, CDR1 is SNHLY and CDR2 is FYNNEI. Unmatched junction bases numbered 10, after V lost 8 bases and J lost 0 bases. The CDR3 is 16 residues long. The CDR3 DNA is TGTGCCAGCTCCGGGACAGGGATGATAGCTAACTATGGCTACACCTTC. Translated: CASSGTGMIANYGYTF.

CDR3 coding DNA: TGTGCCAGCAGTTGGGGGGCTTATCGAGGAAACACCATATATTTT. Protein: CASSWGAYRGNTIYF. The chain is built from TRBV28 and TRBJ1-3; D might be TRBD1 (6 bases). There are 15 residues in the CDR3. Trimming cost V 4 bases and J 4 bases, with 14 bases left between them. Per germline, CDR1 MDHEN and CDR2 SYDVKM. The full variable domain, rest sourced from reference TRBV28 and TRBJ1-3, is DVKVTQSSRYLVKRTGEKVFLECVQDMDHENMFWYRQDPGLGLRLIYFSYDVKMKEKGDIPEGYSVSREKKERFSLILESASTNQTSMYLCASSWGAYRGNTIYFGEGSWLTVV.

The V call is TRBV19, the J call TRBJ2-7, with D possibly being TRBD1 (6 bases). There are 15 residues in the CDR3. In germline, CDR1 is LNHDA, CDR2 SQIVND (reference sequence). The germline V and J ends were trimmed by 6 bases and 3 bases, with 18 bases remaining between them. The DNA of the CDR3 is TGTGCCAGTAGGGGTACGGACAGCTTTCACTACGAGCAGTACTTC. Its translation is CASRGTDSFHYEQYF.

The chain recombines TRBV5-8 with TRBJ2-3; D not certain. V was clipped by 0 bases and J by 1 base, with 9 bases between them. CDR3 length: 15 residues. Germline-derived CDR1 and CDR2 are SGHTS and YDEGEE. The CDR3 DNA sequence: TGTGCCAGCAGCTTGGGTTATTCAGGCACAGATACGCAGTATTTT. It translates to CASSLGYSGTDTQYF.

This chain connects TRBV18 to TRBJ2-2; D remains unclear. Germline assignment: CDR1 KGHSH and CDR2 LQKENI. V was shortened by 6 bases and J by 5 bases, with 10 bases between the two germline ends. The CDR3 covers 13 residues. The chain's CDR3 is CASSFEPTGELFF. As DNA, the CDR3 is TGTGCCAGCTCTTTTGAGCCAACCGGGGAGCTGTTTTTT.